The clone carrying this T cell receptor beta chain was counted many times. Its antigen is unknown. The sample is drawn from a study of CD8 T cells in ankylosing spondylitis. General study points: Matched ankylosing spondylitis synovial fluid reportedly showed significant enrichment of disease-linked clones. A TCR beta motif made of about 8 highly homologous variants seemed typical of ankylosing spondylitis blood.

V gave up 5 bases and J gave up 0 bases, with 2 bases separating them. CDR3 length equals 12 residues. Germline CDR1 reads WSHSY; CDR2 reads SAAADI. Making the TCR beta libraries involved quantitative 5'-RACE with molecular barcodes. Each CDR3 protein is one row after TCRdb ran MiXCR on the 5' RACE reads. The sample carries more than 250,000 distinct CDR3 sequences, 8% recorded once. What was sequenced was blood, either unsorted or a sorted T cell fraction (not recorded which). This clonotype was sampled from a male donor with ankylosing spondylitis. The chain employs TRBV10-2 and TRBJ2-4; D not certain. CDR3 DNA sequence: TGCGCCAGCAGTCTAGCCAAAAACATTCAGTACTTC. It is translated as CASSLAKNIQYF.